Following are 18 T cell receptor beta chains from one sample sequenced in a study of T-cell memory formation after mild COVID-19. A single record per CDR3 protein comes from TCRdb applying MiXCR to the 5' RACE reads. Among 45,000 to 55,000 distinct CDR3 sequences listed, 9.3% were seen once. The sequenced material came from PBMCs or a T cell subset sorted from them (not recorded which). Receptors originate from an adult woman who had mild COVID-19 (a few samples of this study predate the infection). Cell type and time point are not known.

This chain connects TRBV27 to TRBJ2-3, with TRBD1 matching 9 bases. The CDR3 is 14 amino acids. The V segment lost 5 bases and the J segment 4 bases; nucleotides outside the gene matches: 4. Per germline, CDR1 MNHEY and CDR2 SMNVEV (reference sequence). CDR3 bases: TGTGCCAGCAGTGTACAGGGGGCAGCAGATACGCAGTATTTT. The encoded protein is CASSVQGAADTQYF.

This chain uses TRBV6-5 with TRBJ2-7, with TRBD1 matching over 10 bases. Trimming cost V 6 bases and J 3 bases; bases outside gene matches: 8. The CDR3 is 15 residues long. Per germline, CDR1 MNHEY and CDR2 SVGAGI. The CDR3 DNA sequence: TGTGCCAGCAGGATCGGGACAGGGGACTTCTACGAGCAGTACTTC. Its protein product is CASRIGTGDFYEQYF.

The chain is built from TRBV15 and TRBJ2-5; D not certain. Trimming pared 0 bases from V and 5 bases from J, leaving 4 bases between. CDR3 length: 12 residues. In germline, CDR1 is LNHNV, CDR2 YYDKDF (reference sequence). In nucleotides, the CDR3 is TGTGCCACCAGCAGAGACAGGGAGACCCAGTACTTC. Its translation is CATSRDRETQYF.

This sequence joins TRBV7-2 and TRBJ2-4; a weak D match, TRBD1 (6 bases). Trimming took off 5 bases at V and 3 bases at J, with 14 bases between the two ends. The length of the CDR3 is 15 residues. CDR1 and CDR2 (germline): SGHTA, FQGNSA. CDR3 region: CASSKREQGKNIQYF. CDR3 nucleotides: TGTGCCAGCAGCAAACGAGAACAGGGCAAAAACATTCAGTACTTC.

This clonotype was counted between two and nine times. The chain combines TRBV4-3 with TRBJ2-7; possibly TRBD1 or TRBD2 for D (6 bases each). The CDR3 length is 15 residues. Germline V CDR1 and CDR2: LGHNA, YSLEER. The V end was cut by 0 bases, the J end by 2 bases, with 11 bases between. CDR3: CASSQEWGAPYEQYF. The CDR3 DNA sequence: TGCGCCAGCAGCCAAGAATGGGGGGCGCCCTACGAGCAGTACTTC.

This clonotype was found a few times. The chain combines TRBV19 with TRBJ2-1; 8 bases fit TRBD2. This CDR3 is 14 amino acids long. Germline lookup yields CDR1 LNHDA and CDR2 SQIVND (reference sequence). The V gene end was trimmed by 4 bases and the J gene end by 3 bases; junction bases not matched to a gene: 2. The CDR3 loop is CASSNGGDYNEQFF. CDR3 nucleotide sequence: TGTGCCAGTAGTAACGGGGGGGACTACAATGAGCAGTTCTTC. Variable domain in full (rest from reference TRBV19 and TRBJ2-1): DGGITQSPKYLFRKEGQNVTLSCEQNLNHDAMYWYRQDPGQGLRLIYYSQIVNDFQKGDIAEGYSVSREKKESFPLTVTSAQKNPTAFYLCASSNGGDYNEQFFGPGTRLTVL.

Only a few counts were recorded for this clonotype. The gene calls are TRBV7-8 and TRBJ1-2; D unresolved. Germline V gene lookup returns CDR1 SGHVS and CDR2 FQNEAQ. This CDR3 is 14 amino acids long. Trimming took 1 base from V and 0 from J, leaving 6 bases between them. As DNA, the CDR3 is TGTGCCAGCAGCTTAGATTGGTCTAACTATGGCTACACCTTC. It is translated as CASSLDWSNYGYTF.

The chain links TRBV9 to TRBJ1-4; D unresolved. This CDR3 spans 14 amino acids. Germline V gives CDR1 SGDLS, CDR2 YYNGEE. V was shortened by 1 base and J by 5 bases, with 9 bases between the two germline ends. The CDR3 spells CASSVKGVNEKLFF. The CDR3 DNA is TGTGCCAGCAGCGTAAAGGGAGTAAATGAAAAACTGTTTTTT.

This clonotype was recorded a few times. The genes are TRBV27 and TRBJ1-5; 7 bases line up with TRBD1. CDR1 is MNHEY, CDR2 SMNVEV, per germline (reference sequence). This CDR3 region has 15 residues. The V gene end was trimmed by 3 bases and the J gene end by 7 bases; junction bases not matched to a gene: 9. DNA for the CDR3: TGTGCCAGCAGTTTGGTTGGGGCAGGGGGGCAGCCCCAGCATTTT. This translates into CASSLVGAGGQPQHF.

The genes are TRBV20-1 and TRBJ1-6; 10 bases line up with TRBD1. V lost 1 base and J lost 10; bases outside the gene matches: 7. The germline V gene encodes CDR1 DFQATT and CDR2 SNEGSKA (reference sequence). This CDR3 is built from 15 residues. The CDR3 region has the DNA TGCAGTGCTAGAGGAACCGGGACAGGGGCATCACCCCTCCACTTT. This sequence encodes CSARGTGTGASPLHF.

This clonotype was observed many times. The CDR3 nucleotides read TGCGCCAGCAGCTTGGTATCGGTGCCGAACACTGAAGCTTTCTTT. This translates into CASSLVSVPNTEAFF. The V call is TRBV5-1, the J call TRBJ1-1, with no clear D. From germline, CDR1 is SGHRS and CDR2 YFSETQ. The CDR3 has 15 residues. Trimming took 0 bases from V and 1 from J, leaving 10 bases between them. Full variable domain (rest looked up from reference TRBV5-1 and TRBJ1-1): KAGVTQTPRYLIKTRGQQVTLSCSPISGHRSVSWYQQTPGQGLQFLFEYFSETQRNKGNFPGRFSGRQFSNSRSEMNVSTLELGDSALYLCASSLVSVPNTEAFFGQGTRLTVV.

This clonotype was counted ten times or more. V usage is TRBV4-3 and J usage is TRBJ2-1; tentatively, D is TRBD2 (5 bases). Germline V CDR1 and CDR2: LGHNA, YSLEER. Trimming took 5 bases from V and 4 from J, leaving 15 bases between them. CDR3 length equals 15 residues. CDR3 residues: CASSGRAEAYNEQFF. The CDR3 nucleotides read TGCGCCAGCAGCGGTCGCGCGGAGGCTTACAATGAGCAGTTCTTC.

This clonotype was seen many times. The chain recombines TRBV10-3 with TRBJ2-7; unclear D gene. The CDR3 loop spans 15 amino acids. Germline lookup yields CDR1 ENHRY and CDR2 SYGVKD. Trimming shortened V by 3 bases and J by 2 bases, and 14 bases separated the two germline ends. CDR3 sequence (DNA): TGTGCCATCAGTGATTCAGTCCGCGTAGCCTACGAGCAGTACTTC. Its translation: CAISDSVRVAYEQYF.

The rearrangement links TRBV7-2 to TRBJ1-1; no reliable D call. Trimming cost V 10 bases and J 10 bases, with 25 bases left between them. This CDR3 has 14 residues. The germline CDR1 and CDR2 sequences are SGHTA and FQGNSA. Written as DNA, the CDR3 is TGTGCCACAGCAGAGGAGGGCCGTAGAGGTGGAGCTTTCTTT. Its translation: CATAEEGRRGGAFF.

Worth noting for this clonotype: An end of the junction differs from the germline gene, which may be a read error. The chain combines TRBV18 with TRBJ1-5, with D possibly being TRBD1 (6 bases). The CDR3 runs to 13 residues. CDR1 KGHSH and CDR2 LQKENI come from the germline V gene. CDR3 in DNA: TGTGCCAGCTCACCAGAGGACAGCCAGCCCCATCATTTT. It specifies CASSPEDSQPHHF.

This clonotype was detected a few times. V and J are TRBV12-3 or TRBV12-4 and TRBJ2-5; D is possibly TRBD1 (6 bases). The CDR3 is 14 amino acids. Trimming cost V 1 base and J 3 bases, with 9 bases left between them. The CDR3 is CASSLGDRKETQYF. The CDR3 region has the DNA TGTGCCAGCAGTTTAGGAGACAGGAAAGAGACCCAGTACTTC.

This clonotype appeared a few times. The rearrangement joins TRBV7-9 to TRBJ1-4; tentatively, D is TRBD1 (5 bases). The V gene's germline CDR1 is SEHNR and CDR2 FQNEAQ (reference sequence). Between the trimmed V and J ends, which lost 7 bases and 4 bases, there was a span of 13 bases. The CDR3 covers 14 residues. The CDR3 loop is CASKKQGYNEKLFF. The CDR3 nucleotides read TGTGCCAGCAAAAAGCAGGGATATAATGAAAAACTGTTTTTT.

This chain connects TRBV14 to TRBJ1-1; D may be TRBD1 (6 bases). This CDR3 contains 13 residues. CDR1 is SGHDN, CDR2 FVKESK, per germline. Trimming removed 0 bases at V and 8 bases at J, with 10 bases between. CDR3 amino acids: CASSQDPQGEAFF. The CDR3 nucleotides are TGTGCCAGCAGCCAAGATCCGCAGGGGGAAGCTTTCTTT.